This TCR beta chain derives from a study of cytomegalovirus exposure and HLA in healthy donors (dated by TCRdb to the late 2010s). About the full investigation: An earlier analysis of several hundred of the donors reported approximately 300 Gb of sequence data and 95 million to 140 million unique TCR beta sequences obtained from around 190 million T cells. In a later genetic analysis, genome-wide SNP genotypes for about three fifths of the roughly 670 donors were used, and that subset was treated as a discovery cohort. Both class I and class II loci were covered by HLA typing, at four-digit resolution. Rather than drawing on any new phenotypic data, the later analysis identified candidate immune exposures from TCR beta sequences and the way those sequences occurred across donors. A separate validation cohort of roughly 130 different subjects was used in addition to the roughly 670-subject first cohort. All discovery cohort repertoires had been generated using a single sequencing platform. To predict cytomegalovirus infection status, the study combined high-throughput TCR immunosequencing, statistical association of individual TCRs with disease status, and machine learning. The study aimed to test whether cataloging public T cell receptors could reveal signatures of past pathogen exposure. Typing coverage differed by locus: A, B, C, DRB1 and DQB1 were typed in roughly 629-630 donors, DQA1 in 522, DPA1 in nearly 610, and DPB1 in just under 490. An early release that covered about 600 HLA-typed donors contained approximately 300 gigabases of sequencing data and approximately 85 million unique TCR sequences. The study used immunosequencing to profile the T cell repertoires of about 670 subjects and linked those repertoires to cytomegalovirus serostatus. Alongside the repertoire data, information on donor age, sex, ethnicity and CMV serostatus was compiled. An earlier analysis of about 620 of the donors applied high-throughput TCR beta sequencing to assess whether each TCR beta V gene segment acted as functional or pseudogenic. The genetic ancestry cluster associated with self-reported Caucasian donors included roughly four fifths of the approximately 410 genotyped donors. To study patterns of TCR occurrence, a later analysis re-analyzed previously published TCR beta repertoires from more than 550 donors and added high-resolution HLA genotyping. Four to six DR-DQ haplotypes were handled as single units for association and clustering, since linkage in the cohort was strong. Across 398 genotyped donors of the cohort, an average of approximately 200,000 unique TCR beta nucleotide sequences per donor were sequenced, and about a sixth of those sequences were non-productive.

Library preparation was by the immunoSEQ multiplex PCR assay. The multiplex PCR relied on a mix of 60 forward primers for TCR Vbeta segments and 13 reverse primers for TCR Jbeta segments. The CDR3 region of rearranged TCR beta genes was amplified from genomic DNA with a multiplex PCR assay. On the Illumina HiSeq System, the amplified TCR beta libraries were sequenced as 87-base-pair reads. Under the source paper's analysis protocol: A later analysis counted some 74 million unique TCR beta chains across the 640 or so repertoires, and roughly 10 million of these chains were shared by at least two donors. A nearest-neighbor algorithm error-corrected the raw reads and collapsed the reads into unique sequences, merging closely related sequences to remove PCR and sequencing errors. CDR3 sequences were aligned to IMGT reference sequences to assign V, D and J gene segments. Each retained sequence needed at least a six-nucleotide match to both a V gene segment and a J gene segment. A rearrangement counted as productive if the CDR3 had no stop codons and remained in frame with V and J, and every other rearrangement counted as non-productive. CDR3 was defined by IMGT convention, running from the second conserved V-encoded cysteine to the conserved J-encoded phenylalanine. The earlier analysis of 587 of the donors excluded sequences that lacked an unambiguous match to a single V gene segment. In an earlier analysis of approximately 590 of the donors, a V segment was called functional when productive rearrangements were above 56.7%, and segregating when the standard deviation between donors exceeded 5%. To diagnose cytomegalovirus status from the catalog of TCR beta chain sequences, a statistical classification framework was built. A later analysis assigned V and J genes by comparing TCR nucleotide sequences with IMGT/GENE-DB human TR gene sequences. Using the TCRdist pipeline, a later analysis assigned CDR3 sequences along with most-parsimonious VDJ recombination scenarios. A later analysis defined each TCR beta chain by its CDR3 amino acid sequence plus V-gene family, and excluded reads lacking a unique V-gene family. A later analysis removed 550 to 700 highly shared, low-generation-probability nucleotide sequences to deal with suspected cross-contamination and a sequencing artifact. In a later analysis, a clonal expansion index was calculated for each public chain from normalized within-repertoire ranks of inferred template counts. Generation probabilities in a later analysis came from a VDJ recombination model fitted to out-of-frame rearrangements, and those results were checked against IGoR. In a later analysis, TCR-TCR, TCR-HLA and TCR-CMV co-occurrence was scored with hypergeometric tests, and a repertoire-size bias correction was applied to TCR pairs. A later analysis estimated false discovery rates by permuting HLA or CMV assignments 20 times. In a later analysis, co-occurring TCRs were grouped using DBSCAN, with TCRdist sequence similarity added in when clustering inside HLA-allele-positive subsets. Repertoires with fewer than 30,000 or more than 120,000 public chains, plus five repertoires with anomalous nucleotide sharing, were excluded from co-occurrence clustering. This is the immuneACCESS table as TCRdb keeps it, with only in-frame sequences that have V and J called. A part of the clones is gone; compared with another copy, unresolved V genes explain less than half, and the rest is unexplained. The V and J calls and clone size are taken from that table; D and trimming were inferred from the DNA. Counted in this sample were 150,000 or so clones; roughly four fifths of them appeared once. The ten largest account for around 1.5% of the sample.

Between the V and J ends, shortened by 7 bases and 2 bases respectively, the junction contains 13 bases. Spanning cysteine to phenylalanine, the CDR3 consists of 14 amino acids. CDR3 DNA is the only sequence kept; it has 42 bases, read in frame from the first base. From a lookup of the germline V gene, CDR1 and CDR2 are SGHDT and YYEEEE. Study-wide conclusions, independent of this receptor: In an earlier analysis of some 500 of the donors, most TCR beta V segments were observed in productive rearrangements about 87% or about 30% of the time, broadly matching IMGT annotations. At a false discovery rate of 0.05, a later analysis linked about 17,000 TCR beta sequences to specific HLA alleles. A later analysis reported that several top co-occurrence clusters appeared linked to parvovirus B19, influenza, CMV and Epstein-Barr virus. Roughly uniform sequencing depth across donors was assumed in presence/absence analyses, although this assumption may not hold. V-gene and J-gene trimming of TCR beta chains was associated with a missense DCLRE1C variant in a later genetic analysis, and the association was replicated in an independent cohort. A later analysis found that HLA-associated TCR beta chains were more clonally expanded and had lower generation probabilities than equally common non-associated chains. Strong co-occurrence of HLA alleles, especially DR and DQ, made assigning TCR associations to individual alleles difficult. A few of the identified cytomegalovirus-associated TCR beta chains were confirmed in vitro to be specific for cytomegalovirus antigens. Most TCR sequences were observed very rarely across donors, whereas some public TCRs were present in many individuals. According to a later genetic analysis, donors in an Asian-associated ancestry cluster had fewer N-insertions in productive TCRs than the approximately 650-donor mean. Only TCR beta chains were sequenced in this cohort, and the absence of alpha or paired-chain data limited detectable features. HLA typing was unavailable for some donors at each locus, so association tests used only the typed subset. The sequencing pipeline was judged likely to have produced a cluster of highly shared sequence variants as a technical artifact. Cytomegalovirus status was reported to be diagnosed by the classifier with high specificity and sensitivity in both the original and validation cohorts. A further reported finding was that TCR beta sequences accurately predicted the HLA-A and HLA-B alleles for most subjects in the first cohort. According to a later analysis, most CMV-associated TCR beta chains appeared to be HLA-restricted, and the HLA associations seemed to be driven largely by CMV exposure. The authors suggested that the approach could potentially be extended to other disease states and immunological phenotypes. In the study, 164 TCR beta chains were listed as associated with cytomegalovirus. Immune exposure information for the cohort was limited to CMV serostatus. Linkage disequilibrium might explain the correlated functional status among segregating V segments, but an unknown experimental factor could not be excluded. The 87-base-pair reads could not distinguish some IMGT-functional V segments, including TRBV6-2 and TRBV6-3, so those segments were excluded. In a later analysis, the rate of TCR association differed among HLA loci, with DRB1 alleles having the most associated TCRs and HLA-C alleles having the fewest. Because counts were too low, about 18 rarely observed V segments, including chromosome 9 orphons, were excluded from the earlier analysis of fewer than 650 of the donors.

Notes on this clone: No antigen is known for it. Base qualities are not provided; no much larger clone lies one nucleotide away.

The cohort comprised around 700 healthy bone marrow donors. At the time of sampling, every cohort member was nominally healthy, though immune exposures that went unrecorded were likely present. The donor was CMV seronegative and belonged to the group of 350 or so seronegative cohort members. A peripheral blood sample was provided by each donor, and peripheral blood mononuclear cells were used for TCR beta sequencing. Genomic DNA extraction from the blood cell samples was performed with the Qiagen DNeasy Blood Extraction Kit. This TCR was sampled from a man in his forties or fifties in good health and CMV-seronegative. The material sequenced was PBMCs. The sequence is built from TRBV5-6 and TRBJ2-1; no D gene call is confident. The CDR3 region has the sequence CASSLPSAYNEQFF. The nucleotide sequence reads TGTGCCAGCTCATTGCCCAGCGCCTACAATGAGCAGTTCTTC.